These T cell receptor beta chains were read from a single sample in a study of cytomegalovirus exposure and HLA in healthy donors. The assay was immunoSEQ multiplex PCR, and TCRdb's table has in-frame clones only and misses some. The sample lists approximately 170,000 clones, over 70% occurring once. Sequencing used PBMCs. The origin of the receptors is a male donor in good health and CMV-seropositive. The CDR3 runs from the conserved cysteine through the conserved F or W. Fields, in order: D gene, CDR3 length, clone size, V gene, J gene, CDR3 DNA, CDR3 protein. A D gene is named only where the DNA matches it firmly. Clone size is not always given. Where it is, it says once, few, many or a class for expanded clones.

D: TRBD2
length: 16
size: .
V: TRBV13
J: TRBJ2-1
DNA: TGTGCCAGCAGCTCTCGACTAGCGGGGGGCCGGTATGAGCAGTTCTTC
CDR3: CASSSRLAGGRYEQFF

D: .
length: 14
size: few
V: TRBV5-1
J: TRBJ1-1
DNA: TGCGCCAGCAGCCCACTTGGGAGGGCGATTGAAGCTTTCTTT
CDR3: CASSPLGRAIEAFF

D: .
length: 14
size: .
V: TRBV5-4
J: TRBJ1-1
DNA: TGTGCCAGCAGCCCACAGGTCTCGAACACTGAAGCTTTCTTT
CDR3: CASSPQVSNTEAFF

D: .
length: 12
size: .
V: TRBV6-1
J: TRBJ1-2
DNA: TGTGCCAGCAGGAGAGGATCGGGGGGCTACACCTTC
CDR3: CASRRGSGGYTF

D: TRBD2
length: 16
size: .
V: TRBV7-2
J: TRBJ2-1
DNA: TGTGCCAGCAGCTTAGCGGGACTAGTCTCCTACAATGAGCAGTTCTTC
CDR3: CASSLAGLVSYNEQFF

D: .
length: 13
size: .
V: TRBV18
J: TRBJ1-1
DNA: TGTGCCAGCTCACCTTCAGGGTACACTGAAGCTTTCTTT
CDR3: CASSPSGYTEAFF

D: .
length: 14
size: .
V: TRBV2
J: TRBJ1-5
DNA: TGTGCCAGCAGTGAGTCGGACACCAATCAGCCCCAGCATTTT
CDR3: CASSESDTNQPQHF

D: .
length: 13
size: .
V: TRBV2
J: TRBJ1-2
DNA: TGTGCCAGCCAACAGGGCAGTAACTATGGCTACACCTTC
CDR3: CASQQGSNYGYTF

D: TRBD1
length: 14
size: .
V: TRBV18
J: TRBJ2-4
DNA: TGTGCCAGCTCCCAGGGGGCTTCCAAAAACATTCAGTACTTC
CDR3: CASSQGASKNIQYF

D: .
length: 15
size: .
V: TRBV6-1
J: TRBJ2-5
DNA: TGTGCCAGCAGTGAAGATCGAGGTCAATGGGAGACCCAGTACTTC
CDR3: CASSEDRGQWETQYF

D: .
length: 17
size: .
V: TRBV19
J: TRBJ2-1
DNA: TGTGCCAGTGGGGGGGCCGGGACACCGAGCTCCTACAATGAGCAGTTCTTC
CDR3: CASGGAGTPSSYNEQFF

D: TRBD1
length: 13
size: once
V: TRBV14
J: TRBJ1-2
DNA: TGTGCCAGCAGCCTCGGGACAGGGGATGGCTACACCTTC
CDR3: CASSLGTGDGYTF

D: TRBD2
length: 15
size: .
V: TRBV5-1
J: TRBJ2-1
DNA: TGCGCCAGCAGCCCGTTAGCGGGGGGGCGGAATGAGCAGTTCTTC
CDR3: CASSPLAGGRNEQFF

D: .
length: 13
size: .
V: TRBV6-6
J: TRBJ1-1
DNA: TGTGCCAGCGGGCAGGGCGAGGTCACTGAAGCTTTCTTT
CDR3: CASGQGEVTEAFF

D: .
length: 15
size: .
V: TRBV19
J: TRBJ1-1
DNA: TGTGCCAGTGACCGTAGGGGCGGTAAGAACACTGAAGCTTTCTTT
CDR3: CASDRRGGKNTEAFF

D: TRBD2
length: 14
size: .
V: TRBV2
J: TRBJ2-4
DNA: TGTGCCAGCAGTGAAATTAGCGGGGGAAACATTCAGTACTTC
CDR3: CASSEISGGNIQYF

D: TRBD1
length: 15
size: .
V: TRBV5-1
J: TRBJ2-1
DNA: TGCGCCAGCAGCTTGACACAGGGGGCACGCAATGAGCAGTTCTTC
CDR3: CASSLTQGARNEQFF

D: .
length: 13
size: .
V: TRBV7-3
J: TRBJ1-6
DNA: TGTGCCAGCAGCTCCTACTATAATTCACCCCTCCACTTT
CDR3: CASSSYYNSPLHF

D: .
length: 14
size: once
V: TRBV13
J: TRBJ1-2
DNA: TGTGCCAGCAGCGTTTCGGCCGGGGGGAATGGCTACACCTTC
CDR3: CASSVSAGGNGYTF

D: TRBD1
length: 16
size: once
V: TRBV6-6
J: TRBJ1-2
DNA: TGTGCCAGCAGTTACTTTGACAGGGGGATAAACTATGGCTACACCTTC
CDR3: CASSYFDRGINYGYTF

D: .
length: 13
size: .
V: TRBV7-9
J: TRBJ2-5
DNA: TGTGCCAGCCACCGGGTGGGCCAAGAGACCCAGTACTTC
CDR3: CASHRVGQETQYF

D: TRBD1
length: 14
size: .
V: TRBV9
J: TRBJ2-7
DNA: TGTGCCAGCAGCGTAGCCGGGACAGACTACGAGCAGTACTTC
CDR3: CASSVAGTDYEQYF

D: TRBD1
length: 14
size: few
V: TRBV6-5
J: TRBJ1-2
DNA: TGTGCCAGCGCAGCATCGACAGGGGACTATGGCTACACCTTC
CDR3: CASAASTGDYGYTF

D: TRBD2
length: 15
size: .
V: TRBV5-1
J: TRBJ2-4
DNA: TGCGCCAGCAGCTTGGTGGTAGCGGGGAAAAACATTCAGTACTTC
CDR3: CASSLVVAGKNIQYF

D: .
length: 14
size: .
V: TRBV5-1
J: TRBJ2-1
DNA: TGCGCCAGCAGCGGTCTAGCAGGGGTTGGTGAGCAGTTCTTC
CDR3: CASSGLAGVGEQFF

D: .
length: 14
size: .
V: TRBV2
J: TRBJ2-7
DNA: TGTGCCAGCAGTCAAGGACGGGTATGGTACGAGCAGTACTTC
CDR3: CASSQGRVWYEQYF

D: TRBD1
length: 15
size: .
V: TRBV7-7
J: TRBJ2-1
DNA: TGTGCTAGCAGCTTATCAGGGGGCCCCTACAATGAGCAGTTCTTC
CDR3: CASSLSGGPYNEQFF

D: TRBD2
length: 16
size: .
V: TRBV4-1
J: TRBJ2-7
DNA: TGCGCCAGCAGCCAAGATCCAGCGGGGGGGCCCTACGAGCAGTACTTC
CDR3: CASSQDPAGGPYEQYF

D: .
length: 16
size: .
V: TRBV4-2
J: TRBJ1-4
DNA: TGTGCCAGCAGCCAGGGCGGGCCCGTACGGAATGAAAAACTGTTTTTT
CDR3: CASSQGGPVRNEKLFF

D: TRBD1
length: 14
size: .
V: TRBV5-6
J: TRBJ2-7
DNA: TGTGCCAGCAGCTTGGGACAGGGAACGAACGAGCAGTACTTC
CDR3: CASSLGQGTNEQYF

D: TRBD2
length: 18
size: .
V: TRBV4-2
J: TRBJ2-3
DNA: TGTGCCAGCAGCCAAGCCCCCCCGGGGGGGACTAGCACAGATACGCAGTATTTT
CDR3: CASSQAPPGGTSTDTQYF

D: TRBD2
length: 13
size: .
V: TRBV11-3
J: TRBJ2-7
DNA: TGTGCCAGCAGCTTAGTAACGGGGGGCGAGCAGTACTTC
CDR3: CASSLVTGGEQYF

D: .
length: 15
size: .
V: TRBV27
J: TRBJ1-5
DNA: TGTGCCAGCAGTCCAGGGGATTATAGCAATCAGCCCCAGCATTTT
CDR3: CASSPGDYSNQPQHF

D: .
length: 16
size: .
V: TRBV11-3
J: TRBJ1-2
DNA: TGTGCCAGCAGCTCCTTGAGGGAGGGGAGTTTCTATGGCTACACCTTC
CDR3: CASSSLREGSFYGYTF